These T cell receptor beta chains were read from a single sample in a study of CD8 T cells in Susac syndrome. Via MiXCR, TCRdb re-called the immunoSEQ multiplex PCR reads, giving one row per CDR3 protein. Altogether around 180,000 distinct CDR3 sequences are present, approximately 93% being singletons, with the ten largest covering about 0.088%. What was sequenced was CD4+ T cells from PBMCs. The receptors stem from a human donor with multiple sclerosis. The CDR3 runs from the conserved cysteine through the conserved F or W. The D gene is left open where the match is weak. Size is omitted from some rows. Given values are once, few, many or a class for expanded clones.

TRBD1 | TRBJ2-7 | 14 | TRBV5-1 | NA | TGCGCCAGCAGCACCAGGACAGGGGGCTACGAGCAGTACTTC | CASSTRTGGYEQYF
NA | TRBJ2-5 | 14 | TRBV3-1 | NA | TGTGCCAGCAGCCCGACCTACTACCAAGAGACCCAGTACTTC | CASSPTYYQETQYF
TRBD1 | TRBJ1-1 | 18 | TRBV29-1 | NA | TGCAGCGCAATAATCCGGGACAGGGGGTTGTTGAAGAACACTGAAGCTTTCTTT | CSAIIRDRGLLKNTEAFF
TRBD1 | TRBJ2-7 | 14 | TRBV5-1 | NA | TGCGCCAGCAGCTTGGAGGGGGCGTTACTCGAGCAGTACTTC | CASSLEGALLEQYF
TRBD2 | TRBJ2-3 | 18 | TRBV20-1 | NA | TGCAGTGCTAGACCTGACACCGGGACTAGCGGGGTGGGTAGCACGCAGTATTTT | CSARPDTGTSGVGSTQYF
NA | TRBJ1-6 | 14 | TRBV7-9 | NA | TGTGCCAGCAGCTTAGGCAGCAACAATTCACCCCTCCACTTT | CASSLGSNNSPLHF
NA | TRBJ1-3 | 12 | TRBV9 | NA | TGTGCCAGCAGCGTATCTGAAAACACCATATATTTT | CASSVSENTIYF
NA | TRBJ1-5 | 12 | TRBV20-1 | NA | TGCAGTGGAAGTGGTAGCAATCAGCCCCAGCATTTT | CSGSGSNQPQHF
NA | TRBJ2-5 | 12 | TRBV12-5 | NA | TGTGCTAGTGGGGACAGTAGAGAGACCCAGTACTTC | CASGDSRETQYF
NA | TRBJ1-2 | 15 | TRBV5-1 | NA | TGCGCCAGCAGCCCCGGGACATTGGGGGAAGGGGGCTACACCTTC | CASSPGTLGEGGYTF
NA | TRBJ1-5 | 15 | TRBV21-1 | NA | TGTGCCAGCAGCAGCCAGGAGGCTTCGGATCAGCCCCAGCATTTT | CASSSQEASDQPQHF
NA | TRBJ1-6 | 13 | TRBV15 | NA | TGTGCCACCAGTCTCCTCTATAATTCACCCCTCCACTTT | CATSLLYNSPLHF
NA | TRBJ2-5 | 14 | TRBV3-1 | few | TGTGCCAGCAGCCAACCCGGCAGGGGAGAGACCCAGTACTTC | CASSQPGRGETQYF
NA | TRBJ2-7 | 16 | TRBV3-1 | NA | TGTGCCAGCAGCCCCATAGGGGCCGGGAGTTATTACGAGCAGTACTTC | CASSPIGAGSYYEQYF
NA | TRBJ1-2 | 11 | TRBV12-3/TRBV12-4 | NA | TGTGCCAGCAGTTTCAGGGGAGGCTACACCTTC | CASSFRGGYTF
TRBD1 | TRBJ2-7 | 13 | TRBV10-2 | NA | TGCGCCAGCCGGTGGCAGGGGGCGGGTGAGCAGTACTTC | CASRWQGAGEQYF
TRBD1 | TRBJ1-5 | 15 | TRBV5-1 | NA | TGCGCCAGCAGCTTGGAGGGGGCCCCTAATCAGCCCCAGCATTTT | CASSLEGAPNQPQHF
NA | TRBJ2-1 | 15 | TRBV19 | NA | TGTGCCAGTAGTATGGGCGCCGAAGCCTACAATGAGCAGTTCTTC | CASSMGAEAYNEQFF